The 26 T cell receptor beta chains below were found in one sample sequenced in a study of identical twins. TCRdb re-derived calls from the 5' RACE reads in MiXCR, one entry per CDR3 protein. This sample has roughly 260,000 distinct CDR3 sequences, with around 15% found just once. Sample: memory (CD45RO+) T cells sorted from blood. The receptors here all came from a woman aged 18-35 years in good health.

This clonotype was found a few times. The chain couples TRBV6-1 to TRBJ2-3; a possible D gene is TRBD2 (7 bases). With 3 bases removed from V and 3 bases from J, the gap between germline ends came to 13 bases. The length of the CDR3 is 15 residues. The germline V gene encodes CDR1 MNHNS and CDR2 SASEGT. In nucleotides, the CDR3 is TGTGCCAGCAGTGAGGGGGGGGGCCGGACAGATACGCAGTATTTT. Its translation: CASSEGGGRTDTQYF.

The J gene is TRBJ2-7, the V gene TRBV29-1; D is undetermined. The CDR3 runs to 11 residues. The germline CDR1 and CDR2 sequences are SQVTM and ANQGSEA. V lost 0 bases, J lost 5 bases, and 5 bases lay in between. The CDR3 DNA sequence: TGCAGCGTTGAAGACAGCCACGAGCAGTACTTC. This encodes CSVEDSHEQYF.

This clonotype was seen more than once but under ten times. The chain combines TRBV20-1 with TRBJ2-5, with TRBD2 identical over 11 bases. Germline lookup yields CDR1 DFQATT and CDR2 SNEGSKA (reference sequence). The J segment lost 2 bases and the V segment lost 5 bases, leaving 13 bases of the junction unmatched. The CDR3 spans 17 residues. CDR3 amino acids: CSADPRLAGGGQETQYF. The CDR3 nucleotides are TGCAGTGCTGACCCTAGGCTAGCGGGAGGAGGACAAGAGACCCAGTACTTC.

This clonotype was counted ten times or more. The chain joins TRBV3-1 to TRBJ2-5, with D perhaps TRBD2 (5 bases). The germline V and J ends were trimmed by 8 bases and 5 bases, with 12 bases remaining between them. This CDR3 comprises 12 residues. The germline V gene has CDR1 LGHDT and CDR2 YNNKEL (reference sequence). The CDR3 nucleotides read TGTGCCAGCTTGGGAGATGGGGAGACCCAGTACTTC. Protein sequence: CASLGDGETQYF.

This clonotype was seen a few times. The chain is built from TRBV12-5 and TRBJ2-5; D may be TRBD1 (5 bases). V was shortened by 6 bases and J by 4 bases, with 18 bases between the two germline ends. From germline, CDR1 is LGHNT and CDR2 FRNRAP. The CDR3 runs to 15 residues. The CDR3 region has the DNA TGTGCTAGTGGCGCAGGGTTGGCTGTTGTAGAGACCCAGTACTTC. This gives the protein CASGAGLAVVETQYF.

This clonotype was observed a handful of times. The chain couples TRBV14 to TRBJ1-6; the D is unclear. The CDR3 has 16 amino acids. In germline, CDR1 is SGHDN, CDR2 FVKESK. V was pared by 4 bases and J by 7 bases, with 17 bases between. The CDR3 nucleotides are TGTGCCAGCAGCCCGAGTGGATCCGGGCGGAATTCACCCCTCCACTTT. It specifies CASSPSGSGRNSPLHF.

This sequence joins TRBV11-1 and TRBJ2-1, with TRBD2 as a possible D gene (6 bases). Trimming cost V 1 base and J 0 bases, with 19 bases left between them. Germline assignment: CDR1 SGHAT and CDR2 FQDESV (reference sequence). CDR3 size: 19 residues. CDR3 in amino acids: CASSLGRGLSQGSYNEQFF. CDR3 in DNA: TGTGCCAGCAGCTTAGGCCGGGGACTTTCCCAAGGCTCCTACAATGAGCAGTTCTTC.

Many counts were recorded for this clonotype. The chain carries TRBV10-3 and TRBJ1-1; 8 bases are shared with TRBD1. The CDR3 spans 15 residues. V shed 6 bases, J shed 10 bases, and the junction held 16 bases outside the gene matches. Germline CDR1 is ENHRY and CDR2 is SYGVKD. The CDR3 loop reads CAIRPRDRSKEGAFF. The CDR3 nucleotides read TGTGCCATCAGGCCAAGGGACAGGTCGAAAGAAGGAGCTTTCTTT.

The chain is built from TRBV7-2 and TRBJ2-3, with 7 bases identical to TRBD1. With 6 bases clipped from V and 2 bases from J, the junction kept 8 bases outside the gene matches. The CDR3 loop spans 15 amino acids. Per germline, CDR1 SGHTA and CDR2 FQGNSA. CDR3 in amino acids: CASRPMTGPTDTQYF. CDR3 in DNA: TGTGCCAGCAGACCTATGACAGGGCCCACAGATACGCAGTATTTT.

Many counts were recorded for this clonotype. This chain links TRBV27 with TRBJ1-3; 7 bases match TRBD1. The V gene end was trimmed by 5 bases and the J gene end by 4 bases; junction bases not matched to a gene: 14. The CDR3 consists of 17 residues. Germline-derived CDR1 and CDR2 are MNHEY and SMNVEV (reference sequence). CDR3 in DNA: TGTGCCAGCAGTCCTCTCCCCGACAGGGCGATCGGAAACACCATATATTTT. Its protein product is CASSPLPDRAIGNTIYF.

The V gene is TRBV7-2, the J gene TRBJ2-1, with 7 bases aligning to TRBD2. V shed 1 base, J shed 12 bases, and the junction held 12 bases outside the gene matches. This CDR3 comprises 15 residues. The germline V gene encodes CDR1 SGHTA and CDR2 FQGNSA. Here the CDR3 reads CASSLEASGTTGQFF. CDR3 nucleotides: TGTGCCAGCAGCTTAGAGGCAAGCGGGACCACTGGGCAGTTCTTC.

The table lists this clonotype with a few counts. This sequence joins TRBV20-1 and TRBJ2-1, with 9 positions matching TRBD2. This CDR3 contains 14 residues. V gave up 1 base and J gave up 10 bases; unmatched junction bases: 8. Germline CDR1 is DFQATT and CDR2 is SNEGSKA (reference sequence). The CDR3: CSARVPSGGPEQFF. Here the CDR3 DNA reads TGCAGTGCTAGAGTACCCAGCGGGGGGCCCGAGCAGTTCTTC.

This clonotype was seen at least ten times. The chain uses TRBV5-1 and TRBJ1-1; 11 nucleotides align to TRBD1. The CDR3 is 15 amino acids. V shed 4 bases and J 5 bases; nucleotides not matched to a gene: 7. Germline V gene lookup returns CDR1 SGHRS and CDR2 YFSETQ. CDR3 DNA sequence: TGCGCCAGCAGCCCGGACAGGGGGCTGGAGACTGAAGCTTTCTTT. This translates into CASSPDRGLETEAFF.

The sample holds a few counts of this clonotype. The J gene is TRBJ2-1, the V gene TRBV7-2, with 8 bases lining up with TRBD2. With 5 bases clipped from V and 4 bases from J, the junction kept 10 bases outside the gene matches. Germline V gives CDR1 SGHTA, CDR2 FQGNSA. The CDR3 covers 16 residues. Here the CDR3 DNA reads TGTGCCAGCAGCCCCCAACCCGGGACTAGTTACAATGAGCAGTTCTTC. Its translation: CASSPQPGTSYNEQFF.

The chain carries TRBV12-3 or TRBV12-4 and TRBJ2-5; 8 nucleotides align to TRBD2. The junction had 9 bases not matched to a gene; V was cut back by 4 bases and J by 5 bases. The length of the CDR3 is 15 residues. The CDR3 region has the DNA TGTGCCAGCAGTTACGGGGGGGGTTCCGTTGAGACCCAGTACTTC. It is translated as CASSYGGGSVETQYF.

The J gene is TRBJ1-1, the V gene TRBV18; 7 bases agree with TRBD1. Germline V lookup: CDR1 KGHSH, CDR2 LQKENI. The CDR3 loop spans 16 amino acids. With V trimmed by 4 bases and J by 0 bases, 8 bases remained unmatched. The DNA of the CDR3 is TGTGCCAGCTCACACACAGGGGCCCCTATGAACACTGAAGCTTTCTTT. Translated: CASSHTGAPMNTEAFF.

The CDR3 spells CASSAWSSSNSYNEQFF. The CDR3 nucleotides read TGTGCCAGCAGCGCCTGGAGTTCGTCAAATTCTTACAATGAGCAGTTCTTC. The chain joins TRBV9 to TRBJ2-1; no firm D call. Germline V gives CDR1 SGDLS, CDR2 YYNGEE. The V and J ends lost 3 bases and 4 bases respectively, with 20 bases between them. There are 17 residues in the CDR3. The variable domain in full, completed from reference TRBV9 and TRBJ2-1, reads DSGVTQTPKHLITATGQRVTLRCSPRSGDLSVYWYQQSLDQGLQFLIQYYNGEERAKGNILERFSAQQFPDLHSELNLSSLELGDSALYFCASSAWSSSNSYNEQFFGPGTRLTVL.

This chain links TRBV7-9 with TRBJ1-2; D not certain. V lost 1 base and J lost 8, with 5 bases in between. From germline, CDR1 is SEHNR and CDR2 FQNEAQ (reference sequence). This CDR3 region has 11 residues. The CDR3 protein is CASSLGPGYTF. CDR3 coding DNA: TGTGCCAGCAGCTTAGGGCCGGGCTACACCTTC.

This clonotype was seen many times. The chain is built from TRBV12-3 or TRBV12-4 and TRBJ1-5; D ambiguous. V was cut by 1 base and J by 1 base, with 5 bases left in between. This CDR3 has 14 amino acids. The CDR3 sequence is CASSLVGSNQPQHF. The CDR3 DNA sequence: TGTGCCAGCAGTTTAGTGGGCAGCAATCAGCCCCAGCATTTT.

The chain couples TRBV7-9 to TRBJ2-7; tentatively, D is TRBD1 or TRBD2 (5 bases each). Trimming pared 4 bases from V and 10 bases from J, leaving 11 bases between. The CDR3 length is 11 residues. Germline loops: CDR1 SEHNR, CDR2 FQNEAQ (reference sequence). As DNA, the CDR3 is TGTGCCAGCAGCTCGGGACCGAGCCAGTACTTC. Protein product: CASSSGPSQYF.

This clonotype has just a few counts. A junction end diverges from the germline sequence, so it may reflect a read error. The chain recombines TRBV12-3 or TRBV12-4 with TRBJ2-1, with TRBD2 matching over 7 bases. The CDR3 totals 19 residues. The CDR3, as DNA: TGTACCAGCAGTTTAAGCCTAGCGGCCACAACCTTGACATACAATGAGCAGTTCTTC. Protein product: CTSSLSLAATTLTYNEQFF.

In this sample, this clonotype turned up many times. The CDR3 protein is CASSPESDTQYF. CDR3 nucleotide sequence: TGTGCCAGCAGCCCAGAGTCAGATACGCAGTATTTT. V usage is TRBV3-1 and J usage is TRBJ2-3, with D hard to call. Germline V gene sequence: CDR1 LGHDT, CDR2 YNNKEL (reference sequence). This CDR3 is built from 12 residues. Trimming left V 4 bases short and J 4 bases short, with 6 bases between.

This chain connects TRBV24-1 to TRBJ1-4; D gene ambiguous. CDR3 size: 16 residues. Trimming cost V 6 bases and J 7 bases, with 20 bases left between them. Germline assignment: CDR1 KGHDR and CDR2 SFDVKD. Here the CDR3 DNA reads TGTGCCACCAGTTCTCGACCAGCCTTAGAAGGTGAAAAACTGTTTTTT. Protein sequence: CATSSRPALEGEKLFF.

This chain connects TRBV3-2 to TRBJ2-2; the table names TRBD1, a call not compared with the DNA. TRBV3-2 is reported as a pseudogene. There are 17 residues in the CDR3. CDR3 in DNA: TGTGCCTGCTGCGAATTTGGGACCCAGGTCAACACCGGGGAGCTGTTTTTT. It encodes CACCEFGTQVNTGELFF.

This clonotype has a handful of counts. The V gene is TRBV20-1, the J gene TRBJ1-5; 7 nucleotides agree with TRBD1. V gave up 3 bases and J gave up 3 bases; unmatched junction bases: 5. This CDR3 spans 14 amino acids. CDR1 is DFQATT, CDR2 SNEGSKA, per germline (reference sequence). CDR3 protein: CSARSGGNNQPQHF. Here the CDR3 DNA reads TGCAGTGCTAGGTCAGGGGGTAACAATCAGCCCCAGCATTTT.

V usage is TRBV2 and J usage is TRBJ2-3; no clear D gene. V was trimmed by 7 bases and J by 1 base, leaving 24 bases between them. CDR3 length: 18 residues. Germline V lookup: CDR1 SNHLY, CDR2 FYNNEI. The DNA for the CDR3 is TGTGCCAGCACCAGAAGACGCCCCGGCCCGGCTGGCACAGATACGCAGTATTTT. Encoded protein: CASTRRRPGPAGTDTQYF.